A selection of T cell receptor beta chains follows, all from one sample in a study of blood T cell repertoires in COVID-19. This table comes from immunoSEQ multiplex PCR, and its TCRdb copy is limited to in-frame clones, with some not included. The sample gives around 150,000 clones, approximately 88% of which show up once; about 3% is in the top ten. What was sequenced was peripheral blood. The source is a man in his 60s with acute or convalescent COVID-19. The conserved cysteine and the conserved F or W are not part of the CDR3 here.

v_call cdr3_aa
TRBV18 ASSRGGNTEAF
TRBV18 ASSPRTGADYGYT
TRBV5-6 ASSPDRDEAF
TRBV11-3 ASSRRTSGDLMTGELF
TRBV7-2 ASSLGTGYDEQY
TRBV3-1/TRBV3-2 ASSGDYNTGELF
TRBV4-2 ASSQLTGGTDTQY
TRBV27 ASRLSGGNQPQH
TRBV2 ASSEEGFSYNEQF
TRBV2 ASSVGQGYEQY
TRBV19 ASSTPGDSNQPQH
TRBV2 ASTRRSAVMNTEAF
TRBV24-1 ATSDPGQNYGYT
TRBV6-5 ASSKQGGPGYT
TRBV2 ASSGTVPYSPLH
TRBV6-5 ASRRGRDNSPLH
TRBV5-1 ASRYDRGGSPLH
TRBV5-1 ASSLDGGIDGYT
TRBV6-4 ASSSRTGDYGYT
TRBV6-5 ASSSIADPYGYT
TRBV5-4 ASSGTGGQETQY
TRBV5-4 ASSSGTGGDFYGYT
TRBV6-5 ASSRQGSGGYT
TRBV15 ATSGSYEQY
TRBV24-1 ATSTGLGGYT
TRBV4-3 ASSQDRGLAVGELF
TRBV19 ASSLRSGGDQPQH
TRBV5-6 ASSGPPGHPS
TRBV7-2 ASSPDRGNQPQH
TRBV9 ASSVPTGILNYGYT
TRBV6-5 ASSYLRVDTGELF
TRBV7-9 ASSSQGKSANTGELF
TRBV3-1/TRBV3-2 ASSLTGLSYNEQF
TRBV19 ASSGSSGAYNEQF
TRBV20-1 SASLRDSLSGPQH
TRBV5-8 ASSLGFQNTEAF
TRBV6-5 ASSFGGRNQPQH
TRBV5-4 ASSSRTGINEKLF
TRBV3-1/TRBV3-2 ASSQVPSGGPSSYNEQF
TRBV6-5 ASSNDRVQPQH
TRBV27 ASHRVGDTQY
TRBV7-3 ASSRVNTGELF
TRBV30 AWRDTGRDTIY
TRBV7-2 ASRPEAGGLETQY
TRBV5-5 ASSYGQGAGGTEAF
TRBV24-1 ATSGEQGKETQY
TRBV7-6 ASSLGTGTYEQY
TRBV6-2/TRBV6-3 ASSYWYGRGTEAF
TRBV5-5 ASNRGGEGSGYT
TRBV4-3 ASSQDSLGHLIAGELF
TRBV6-5 ASSYGVGQLNTIY
TRBV7-9 ASSMGARGASQNIQY
TRBV7-9 ASSADRGRFSGYT
TRBV9 ASSVRDLSAGELF
TRBV7-2 ASSLRGMAGTGSRNEQF